The text below deals with one T cell receptor (beta chain). The time point here: persistent/refractory GD, antithyroid drugs over 5 years with positive TRAb. Isolated PBMC RNA provided the starting material for the TCR library. Clinicians diagnosed Graves' disease using American Thyroid Association guidelines. The data originate from a study of regulatory T cells in long-lasting Graves disease. Assembly of TCR beta libraries relied on iRepertoire HTBI primers together with Arm-PCR of CDR3 regions. TCRdb ran MiXCR on the multiplex PCR reads and lists one entry per CDR3 protein. The sample holds roughly 450,000 distinct CDR3 sequences, less than 25% seen once. Looked up from germline, CDR1 is MGHDK and CDR2 is SYGVNS. After removal of 4 bases from V and 6 bases from J, the junction contained 1 base not matched to a gene. There are 15 residues in the CDR3.

Specimen: peripheral blood mononuclear cells (PBMCs), collected when the disease was refractory, from a patient treated with antithyroid drugs. This receptor was identified in a female donor with Graves disease. The chain joins TRBV25-1 to TRBJ2-2; 14 bases are shared with TRBD2. DNA for the CDR3: TGTGCCAGCAGTGGACTAGCGGGAGGGGCCGGGGAGCTGTTTTTT. Translation: CASSGLAGGAGELFF.